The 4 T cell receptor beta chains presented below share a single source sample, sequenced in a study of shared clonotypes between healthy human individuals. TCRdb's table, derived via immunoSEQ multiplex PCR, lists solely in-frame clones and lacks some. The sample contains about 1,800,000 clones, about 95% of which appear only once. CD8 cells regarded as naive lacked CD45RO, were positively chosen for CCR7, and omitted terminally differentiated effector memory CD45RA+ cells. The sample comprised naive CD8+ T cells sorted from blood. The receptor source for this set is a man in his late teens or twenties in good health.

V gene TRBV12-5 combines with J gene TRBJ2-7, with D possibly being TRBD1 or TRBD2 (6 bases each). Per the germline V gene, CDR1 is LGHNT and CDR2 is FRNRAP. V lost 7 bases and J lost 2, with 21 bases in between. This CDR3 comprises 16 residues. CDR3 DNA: TGTGCTAGTGTCGGGGGCAGCTTGTTATGGACCTACGAGCAGTACTTC. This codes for CASVGGSLLWTYEQYF.

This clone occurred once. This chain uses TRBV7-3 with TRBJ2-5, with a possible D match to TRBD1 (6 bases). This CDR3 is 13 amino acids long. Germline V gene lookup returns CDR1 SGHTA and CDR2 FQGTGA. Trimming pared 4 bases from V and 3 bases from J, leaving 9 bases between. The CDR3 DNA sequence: TGTGCCAGCAGCTGGACAGTAGAAGAGACCCAGTACTTC. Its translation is CASSWTVEETQYF.

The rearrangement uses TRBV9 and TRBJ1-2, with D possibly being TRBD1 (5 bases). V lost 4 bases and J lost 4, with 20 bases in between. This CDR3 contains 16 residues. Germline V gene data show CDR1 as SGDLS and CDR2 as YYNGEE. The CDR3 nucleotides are TGTGCCAGCAGCACCCGGGACTCCTACGAATTCTATGGCTACACCTTC. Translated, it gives CASSTRDSYEFYGYTF.

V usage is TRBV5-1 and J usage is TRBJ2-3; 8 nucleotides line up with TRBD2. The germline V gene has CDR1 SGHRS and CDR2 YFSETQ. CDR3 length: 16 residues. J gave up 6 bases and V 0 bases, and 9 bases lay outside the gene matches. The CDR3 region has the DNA TGCGCCAGCAGCTTGGAAATAGCGGGAATCGACGATACGCAGTATTTT. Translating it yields CASSLEIAGIDDTQYF.